A single count supports the clone carrying this TCR beta chain. Its matching antigen is unknown. Looked up from germline, CDR1 is MDHEN and CDR2 is SYDVKM. The V gene end was trimmed by 8 bases and the J gene end by 6 bases; junction bases not matched to a gene: 10. There are 14 residues in the CDR3. The repertoire was sequenced with immunoSEQ multiplex PCR; TCRdb's copy has only in-frame clones and lacks some. The table includes roughly 90,000 clones, 70% to 90% detected once. The sample is drawn from a study of OX40 agonist ivuxolimab in advanced cancers. Study-wide background: The patients got ivuxolimab, which is an agonistic anti-OX40 (CD134) antibody. Cancers in dose escalation were hepatocellular, melanoma, renal cell and head and neck. Broader study findings: CD8+ T cells (on average) carried more expanded clones than CD4+ T cells.

Here the sequenced sample was CD4+ or CD8+ T cells sorted from blood, taken in a trial of the OX40 agonist ivuxolimab. The sequence derives from an adult with an advanced solid tumor such as melanoma, head and neck, liver or kidney cancer. The V gene is TRBV28, the J gene TRBJ1-5, with TRBD1 matching over 7 bases. The CDR3 protein is CASRQGGEGQPQHF. The CDR3 nucleotides read TGTGCCAGCCGGCAGGGGGGTGAGGGTCAGCCCCAGCATTTT.